This T cell receptor beta chain was found in a study of Ad26.COV2.S vaccination and SARS-CoV-2 variants. Generated by immunoSEQ multiplex PCR, the TCRdb table keeps only in-frame clones and is missing some. This sample has over 250,000 clones, with around 87% found just once. Treatment in this sample: some 19 received Ad26.COV2.S at low or high dose, single or two shots; 5 received placebo; per-sample allocation not given. All samples were drawn on day 63, counting from the first vaccine or placebo injection. It was Wuhan-strain SARS-CoV-2 spike that the Ad26 vaccine vector expressed. About this clone: Its matching antigen is unknown.

This CDR3 has 14 amino acids. J was trimmed by 4 bases and V by 5 bases; bases with no gene match: 5. In germline, CDR1 is SEHNR, CDR2 FQNEAQ (reference sequence). The study, taken as a whole, reports: Substantial breadth was reportedly displayed by spike-specific CD8+ and CD4+ T cell responses after vaccination.

This clonotype was obtained from a person between 18 and 60 years old who received the Ad26.COV2.S COVID-19 vaccine or a placebo. Specimen: peripheral blood, collected in a trial of Ad26.COV2.S vaccine versus placebo. The rearrangement uses TRBV7-9 and TRBJ2-3; 8 positions agree with TRBD1. This chain's CDR3 is CASSTDREADTQYF. The CDR3 DNA is TGTGCCAGCAGCACGGACAGGGAGGCAGATACGCAGTATTTT.